This T cell receptor beta chain is from a study of blood T cells in healthy people across ages. Broader study findings: Without sorted subsets, naive and antigen-experienced compartments could not be conclusively compared.

This CDR3 contains 13 residues. Germline V CDR1 and CDR2: SGHTA, FQGNSA. This clonotype was found a few times. No antigen is known for it. This may be a read error, as it is one base from a much larger clone. Sample-barcoded 5' priming and a J-beta primer mix drove a second PCR of 7 to 11 cycles. TCRdb re-called the 5' RACE reads with MiXCR, one entry per CDR3 protein. The sample lists about 540,000 distinct CDR3 sequences; about 24% were seen once. The sample was also linked to a second study, of T cells of mothers and their children. That paper states: It was related mother-child pairs that showed slightly higher overlap than unrelated pairs, without reaching significance.

The chain carries TRBV7-2 and TRBJ2-5, with D possibly being TRBD2 (5 bases). This receptor was obtained from a boy aged 5 to 17 in good health. Sequencing was carried out using blood. The CDR3: CASNLRGGETQYF. The DNA for the CDR3 is TGTGCCAGCAACTTACGGGGTGGAGAGACCCAGTACTTC.